Shown below are 4 T cell receptor beta chains from a single sample sequenced in a study of blood T cell repertoires in COVID-19 (TCRdb year 2020). The receptor library was made with the immunoSEQ multiplex PCR assay. TCRdb took this table from immuneACCESS and kept in-frame rearrangements with V and J called. Such tables lack part of the clones; where checked against another copy, unresolved V genes explain under half of the gap, and the rest is unexplained. Within this sample are about 260,000 clones, with 88% of them counted one time only. The ten most abundant clones make up about 0.65% of the sample. Sequences were obtained from peripheral blood. The origin of the receptors is a human donor in a cohort sampled during active COVID-19.

The chain uses TRBV15 and TRBJ1-4; TRBD1 agrees at 8 bases. This CDR3 is built from 18 residues. Germline CDR1 reads LNHNV; CDR2 reads YYDKDF (reference sequence). Trimming at V came to 2 bases and at J to 3 bases, leaving 11 bases not matched to a gene. The CDR3: CATSRTIAQGAANEKLFF. CDR3 sequence (DNA): TGTGCCACCAGCAGAACGATTGCTCAGGGGGCAGCTAATGAAAAACTGTTTTTT.

V is TRBV29-1 and J is TRBJ1-2; weak D call: TRBD1 (5 bases). In germline, CDR1 is SQVTM, CDR2 ANQGSEA. Trimming pared 8 bases from V and 2 bases from J, leaving 12 bases between. The CDR3 covers 12 residues. The DNA for the CDR3 is TGCAGCATATACCAGGGAAACTATGGCTACACCTTC. Residues: CSIYQGNYGYTF.

In its sample, this clone was seen a few times. J is TRBJ1-2 and V is TRBV30, with 9 bases lining up with TRBD1. The CDR3 is made up of 11 amino acids. V lost 7 bases, J lost 7 bases, and 4 bases stayed unmatched. Germline CDR1 and CDR2: GTSNPN and SVGIG (reference sequence). The CDR3 DNA follows: TGTGCCTCGAGACAGGGGGGTGGCTACACCTTC. This gives the protein CASRQGGGYTF. Using reference TRBV30 and TRBJ1-2 for the parts outside the CDR3, the full variable domain is SQTIHQWPATLVQPVGSPLSLECTVEGTSNPNLYWYRQAAGRGLQLLFYSVGIGQISSEVPQNLSASRPQDRQFILSSKKLLLSDSGFYLCASRQGGGYTFGSGTRLTVV.

The table lists this clone with a count of one. V usage is TRBV19 and J usage is TRBJ1-5; TRBD1 is a possible D gene (5 bases). Germline V lookup: CDR1 LNHDA, CDR2 SQIVND (reference sequence). Between the trimmed V and J ends, which lost 3 bases and 0 bases, there was a span of 6 bases. The CDR3 has 14 residues. CDR3 nucleotides: TGTGCCAGTAGTATCGGGGGTAGCAATCAGCCCCAGCATTTT. Translated, it gives CASSIGGSNQPQHF.